This TCR beta chain originates from a study of blood T cells in healthy people across ages. A second PCR, run for roughly 7 to 11 cycles, used a sample-barcoded 5' primer plus a J-beta primer mix. TCRdb reprocessed the 5' RACE reads with MiXCR, giving one entry per CDR3 protein. The table shows 650,000 to 800,000 distinct CDR3 sequences, with roughly 44% occurring only once. Trimming left V 2 bases short and J 3 bases short, with 11 bases between. The CDR3 contains 15 residues. CDR1 and CDR2 (germline): GTSNPN, SVGIG (reference sequence). The sample comprised blood. The chain is built from TRBV30 and TRBJ2-6; D is ambiguous. This sequence was found in a man in his 60s in good health. In DNA, the CDR3 is TGTGCCTGGAGTTTAGGGTTCTTTGGGGCCAACGTCCTGACTTTC. It specifies CAWSLGFFGANVLTF.